This TCR beta chain is drawn from a study of T cell responses to AZD1222 COVID-19 vaccine. Doses given second, at about 4 or about 12 weeks, were pooled. Study-level findings and limits: Spike-specific TCR breadth and depth rose after two AZD1222 doses. Donors skewed white British and female; clonal diversity was possibly underestimated.

The data were produced by immunoSEQ multiplex PCR, yet TCRdb's version contains in-frame clones alone and is incomplete. This table holds more than 85,000 clones, roughly 86% found once. Of note for this clone: The antigen remains undetermined.

The sequencing used peripheral blood, collected 28 days after the second AZD1222 dose. The source of this sequence is an adult who received the AZD1222 COVID-19 vaccine.

The CDR3 DNA follows: TGTGCCAGCAGTCTAGCGGGAATTGAGCAGTTCTTC. Translated: CASSLAGIEQFF. The chain links TRBV28 to TRBJ2-1, with TRBD2 identical over 9 bases. The CDR3 spans 12 residues. Germline V gene lookup returns CDR1 MDHEN and CDR2 SYDVKM. The ends lost 5 bases at V and 9 bases at J; junction bases unmatched: 2.